The entry below describes one T cell receptor (beta chain). Antigen: not known. These data belong to a study of CD8+ T cells in alopecia areata. Study results and limitations: Higher clonality and more expanded CD8+ clones appeared in lesional than normal scalp. Many expanded lesional clones persisted in scalp and blood during tofacitinib treatment. Expanded CD8+ clones among the top 100, as well as scalp clonality, were significantly decreased by tofacitinib.

Following extraction, RNA underwent reverse transcription to cDNA, which served as the sequencing template. Only in-frame clones appear in the TCRdb table, and some are missing; sequencing was by immunoSEQ multiplex PCR. Counted here are about 200,000 clones, roughly 60% occurring once; the ten biggest clones make up 1.3%. Treatment indicated: oral pan-JAK inhibitor, 5-10 mg twice daily. The receptor was derived from a human donor with alopecia areata. The specimen comprised CD4+ T cells sorted from blood, sampled around week 50, from a patient treated with tofacitinib.

CDR3 sequence (DNA): TGCGCCAGCAGCCGGGCCCTAAAATCCTACGAGCAGTACTTC. Translation: CASSRALKSYEQYF. The chain is built from TRBV4-3 and TRBJ2-7; D is ambiguous. CDR1 is LGHNA and CDR2 is YSLEER in the germline V gene. The CDR3 is 14 residues long. The V gene lost 4 bases and the J gene lost 1 base, with 11 bases spanning the gap.